Below, 5 T cell receptor beta chains from the same sample are listed, as sequenced in a study of patients and donors after allogeneic stem cell transplantation. TCRdb re-called the RT-PCR reads with MiXCR, one entry per CDR3 protein. The sample consists of about 150,000 distinct CDR3 sequences, about 36% of them appearing once. The specimen was blood, either unsorted or a sorted T cell fraction (not recorded which). These receptors were collected from a human donor who was either an allogeneic HSCT recipient or a stem cell or donor lymphocyte infusion donor (not recorded which). It is not recorded whose cells these are; they may come from a transplant donor.

The rearrangement uses TRBV6-5 and TRBJ1-6; D perhaps matches TRBD1 (6 bases). The CDR3 is 16 residues long. The V gene lost 5 bases and the J gene lost 7 bases, with 18 bases spanning the gap. Germline CDR1 is MNHEY and CDR2 is SVGAGI. This CDR3 reads CASSRSRGLLNSPLHF. In DNA, the CDR3 is TGTGCCAGCAGTAGGAGCCGGGGGCTACTGAATTCACCCCTCCACTTT.

This clonotype was found a few times. The genes are TRBV12-3 or TRBV12-4 and TRBJ1-2; D unclear. The CDR3 has 12 residues. The germline V and J ends were trimmed by 5 bases and 4 bases, with 8 bases remaining between them. The CDR3 DNA is TGTGCCAGCAGTCCCTTTGCCTATGGCTACACCTTC. The encoded protein is CASSPFAYGYTF.

The table lists this clonotype with a few counts. The chain is built from TRBV3-1 and TRBJ2-2, with D perhaps TRBD1 (6 bases). Germline V gives CDR1 LGHDT, CDR2 YNNKEL (reference sequence). Trimming took off 1 base at V and 7 bases at J, with 16 bases between the two ends. CDR3 length: 16 residues. The CDR3 DNA is TGTGCCAGCAGCCAAGGGAATCCAGGGGCAGGCGGGGAGCTGTTTTTT. This sequence encodes CASSQGNPGAGGELFF. Full variable domain (rest looked up from reference TRBV3-1 and TRBJ2-2): DTAVSQTPKYLVTQMGNDKSIKCEQNLGHDTMYWYKQDSKKFLKIMFSYNNKELIINETVPNRFSPKSPDKAHLNLHINSLELGDSAVYFCASSQGNPGAGGELFFGEGSRLTVL.

This clonotype was seen more than once but under ten times. CDR3 amino acids: CASSFEVPTGELFF. CDR3 DNA sequence: TGTGCCAGCAGCTTCGAAGTACCCACCGGGGAGCTGTTTTTT. The chain has TRBV7-9 and TRBJ2-2; D unclear. The V end was cut by 3 bases, the J end by 4 bases, with 9 bases between. CDR1 and CDR2 from the germline V gene are SEHNR and FQNEAQ (reference sequence). The CDR3 is made up of 14 amino acids.

V and J are TRBV7-9 and TRBJ1-2; D remains unclear. The CDR3 has 16 amino acids. Trimming removed 1 base from V and 6 bases from J, with 18 bases in between. Germline V CDR1 and CDR2: SEHNR, FQNEAQ (reference sequence). The CDR3 protein is CASSLGPSYVWHGYTF. As DNA, the CDR3 is TGTGCCAGCAGCTTAGGTCCCTCCTACGTATGGCATGGCTACACCTTC.